This T cell receptor (beta chain) was captured by sequencing in a study of cytomegalovirus exposure and HLA in healthy donors. Study as a whole: The Caucasian-associated ancestry cluster contained about 80% of the roughly 390 genotyped donors.

As concerns this clone: Its antigen is not identified.

This PCR relied on a set of 60 Vbeta primers and 13 Jbeta primers. Here immunoSEQ multiplex PCR was the method, and the copy in TCRdb shows in-frame clones only, minus some. This table holds around 150,000 clones, roughly 68% found once. General study findings and limits: An analysis that came later showed most CMV-associated TCR beta chains appearing HLA-restricted. Sequencing likely generated an artifact that appeared as a cluster of highly shared sequence variants.

Trimming took 0 bases from V and 7 from J, leaving 13 bases between them. The CDR3 has 16 amino acids. Germline assignment: CDR1 LNHNV and CDR2 YYDKDF (reference sequence). The sample taken for sequencing was PBMCs. This clonotype was obtained from a man aged 60 to 69 in good health and CMV-seronegative. This chain joins TRBV15 and TRBJ1-6; D is unresolved. The CDR3 DNA reads TGTGCCACCAGCAGAGAGGTCGAGCCCTCGAATTCACCCCTCCACTTT. This translates into CATSREVEPSNSPLHF.